The clone carrying this T cell receptor beta chain was recorded only once. The antigen is not known. The V gene lost 8 bases and the J gene lost 5 bases, with 9 bases spanning the gap. CDR1 SEHNR and CDR2 FQNEAQ come from the germline V gene (reference sequence). CDR3 length: 11 amino acids. Generated by immunoSEQ multiplex PCR, the TCRdb table keeps only in-frame clones and is missing some. The sample comprises hundreds of thousands of clones, 75% to 95% of which are singletons, and 12% rests with the top ten. This sample stems from a study of Ad26.COV2.S vaccination and SARS-CoV-2 variants. About the research overall: The study gave Ad26.COV2.S intramuscularly, once or twice 56 days apart.

The study's findings and limits: Participants in the vaccine arm had higher spike-specific TCR breadth; placebo recipients had lower.

Treatment of the sample: some 20 received Ad26.COV2.S at low or high dose, single or two shots; about five received placebo; per-sample allocation not given. Day 63 following the first vaccine or placebo injection was when the samples were taken. An adult aged 18-55 years in Boston served as the donor. The shot given was an Ad26 vector that makes Wuhan-strain SARS-CoV-2 spike. This sequence originates from a person between 18 and 59 years old who received the Ad26.COV2.S COVID-19 vaccine or a placebo. The V call is TRBV7-9, the J call TRBJ2-5; no reliable D call. Sequencing was performed on peripheral blood, taken in a trial of Ad26.COV2.S vaccine versus placebo. DNA of the CDR3: TGTGCCAGCGCCCTTCTGGAGACCCAGTACTTC. Its translation is CASALLETQYF.